The clone carrying this T cell receptor (beta chain) was found many times. This entry belongs to a study of lung T cells in sarcoidosis with Löfgren's syndrome. TCRdb re-called the reads through MiXCR, storing one row per CDR3 protein. This sample has some 21,000 distinct CDR3 sequences, with around 20% found just once. The V gene's germline CDR1 is MDHEN and CDR2 SYDVKM. Trimming stripped 2 bases from V and 3 bases from J, with 11 bases between. The CDR3 runs to 14 residues. The V and J genes are TRBV28 and TRBJ2-7; D might be TRBD1 or TRBD2, each matching 5 bases. This TCR was sampled from a human donor with sarcoidosis (Löfgren's syndrome or another form), or a control subject (not recorded which). Specimen: CD4+ T cells from bronchoalveolar lavage. CDR3: CASSLGGTYYEQYF. In DNA form, the CDR3 reads TGTGCCAGCAGTTTAGGGGGTACCTACTACGAGCAGTACTTC.